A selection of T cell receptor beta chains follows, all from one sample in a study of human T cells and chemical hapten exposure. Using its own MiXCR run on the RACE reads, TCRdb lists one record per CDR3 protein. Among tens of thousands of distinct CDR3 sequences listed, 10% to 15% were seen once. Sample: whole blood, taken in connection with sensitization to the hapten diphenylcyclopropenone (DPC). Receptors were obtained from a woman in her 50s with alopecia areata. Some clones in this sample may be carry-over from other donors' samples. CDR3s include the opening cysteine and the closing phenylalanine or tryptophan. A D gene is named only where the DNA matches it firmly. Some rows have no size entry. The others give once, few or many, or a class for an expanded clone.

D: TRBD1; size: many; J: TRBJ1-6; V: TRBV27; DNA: TGTGCCAGCAGCTTACAGGGGACTTCACCCCTCCACTTT; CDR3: CASSLQGTSPLHF
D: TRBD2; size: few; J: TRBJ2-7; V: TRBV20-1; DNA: TGCAGTGCCAAACTAGCGGGAGCTGGTTACGAGCAGTACTTC; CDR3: CSAKLAGAGYEQYF
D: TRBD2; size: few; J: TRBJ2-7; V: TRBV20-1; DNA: TGCAGTGCGTCCAGACTAGCGGGAGACGGCGAGCAGTACTTC; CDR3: CSASRLAGDGEQYF
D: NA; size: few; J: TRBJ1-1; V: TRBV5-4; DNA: TGTGCCAGCAGCTTAGATCCGCGGTTTGAAGCTTTCTTT; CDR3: CASSLDPRFEAFF
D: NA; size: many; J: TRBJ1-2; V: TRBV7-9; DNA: TGTGCCAGCAGCTTCAATATCAGGGAATCTGGCTACACCTTC; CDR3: CASSFNIRESGYTF
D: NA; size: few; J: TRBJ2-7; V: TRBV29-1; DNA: TGCAGCGTTTTCCGGGACACTTCCTACGAGCAGTACTTC; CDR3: CSVFRDTSYEQYF
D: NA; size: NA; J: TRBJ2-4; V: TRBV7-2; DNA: TGTGCCAGCAGCCCAATGGAGAAGGGCATTCAGTACTTC; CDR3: CASSPMEKGIQYF
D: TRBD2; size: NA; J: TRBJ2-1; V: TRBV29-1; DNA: TGCAGCGTTGTTAATCCTCTAGCGGGAGGGTTGGATGAGCAGTTCTTC; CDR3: CSVVNPLAGGLDEQFF
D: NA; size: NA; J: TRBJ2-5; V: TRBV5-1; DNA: TGCGCCAGCAGCTCTGACAGTTCGACGACCCAGTACTTC; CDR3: CASSSDSSTTQYF
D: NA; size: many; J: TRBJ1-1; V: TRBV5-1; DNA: TGCGCCAGCAGCCAAGAAAACAGGGTGGCCACTGAAGCTTTCTTT; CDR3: CASSQENRVATEAFF
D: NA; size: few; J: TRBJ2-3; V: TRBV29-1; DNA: TGCAGCGTTGCCAGCACTAGCACAGATACGCAGTATTTT; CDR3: CSVASTSTDTQYF
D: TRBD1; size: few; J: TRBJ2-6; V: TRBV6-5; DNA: TGTGCCACTACAGGGGCTCTGGAAGGCTCCTCTGGGGCCAACGTCCTGACTTTC; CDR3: CATTGALEGSSGANVLTF
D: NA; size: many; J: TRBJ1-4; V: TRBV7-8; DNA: TGTGCCAGCAGCGCTAATAGACCCCGAGGGGAAAAACTGTTTTTT; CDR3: CASSANRPRGEKLFF
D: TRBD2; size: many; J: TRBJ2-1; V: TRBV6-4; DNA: TGTGCCAGCAGTGACTCACCTAGCGGGAGGGCCAATGAGCAGTTCTTC; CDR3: CASSDSPSGRANEQFF
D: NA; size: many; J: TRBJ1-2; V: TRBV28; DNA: TGTGCCAGCAGTTTGGACAGTGTTAACTATGGCTACACCTTC; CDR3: CASSLDSVNYGYTF
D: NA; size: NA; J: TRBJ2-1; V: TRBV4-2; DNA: TGTGCCAGCAGCCAAGCAACAGGGAGCTCCTACAATGAGCAGTTCTTC; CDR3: CASSQATGSSYNEQFF
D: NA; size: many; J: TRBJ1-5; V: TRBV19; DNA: TGTGCCAGTAGTATGAGACCGATTTACGATCAGCCCCAGCATTTT; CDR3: CASSMRPIYDQPQHF
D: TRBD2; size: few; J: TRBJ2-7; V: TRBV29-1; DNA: TGCAGCGTTTCTAGCGGACCTTACGAGCAGTACTTC; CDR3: CSVSSGPYEQYF
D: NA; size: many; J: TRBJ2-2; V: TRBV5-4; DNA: TGTGCCAGCAAAAGAGAAGGTAGCGGGGAGCTGTTTTTT; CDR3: CASKREGSGELFF
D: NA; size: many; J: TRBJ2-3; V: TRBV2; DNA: TGTGCCAGCAGTGAAGCGGGGATTAGCACAGATACGCAGTATTTT; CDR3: CASSEAGISTDTQYF
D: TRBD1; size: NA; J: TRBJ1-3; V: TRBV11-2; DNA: TGTGCCAGCAGACCCCCGGGACAGGGCTCTGGAAACACCATATATTTT; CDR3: CASRPPGQGSGNTIYF
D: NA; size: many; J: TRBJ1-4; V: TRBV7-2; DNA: TGTGCCAGCAGCCTCTCGTATGAAAAACTGTTTTTT; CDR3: CASSLSYEKLFF
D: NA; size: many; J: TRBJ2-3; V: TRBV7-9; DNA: TGTGCCAGCCAGCTCGCGGTCACAGATACGCAGTATTTT; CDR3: CASQLAVTDTQYF
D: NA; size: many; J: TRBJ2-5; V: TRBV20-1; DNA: TGCAGTGCCGAGAAGGACGCACAAGAGACCCAGTACTTC; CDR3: CSAEKDAQETQYF
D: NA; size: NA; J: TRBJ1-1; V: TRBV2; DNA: TGTGCCAGCAGTGCGGACTTTAACACTGAAGCTTTCTTT; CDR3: CASSADFNTEAFF
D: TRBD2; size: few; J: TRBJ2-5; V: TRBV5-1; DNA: TGCGCCAGCAGCTTGGGGCGAGCGGGGCGACAAGAGACCCAGTACTTC; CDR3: CASSLGRAGRQETQYF
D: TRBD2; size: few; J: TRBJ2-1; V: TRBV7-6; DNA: TGTGCCAGCAGTAGACTAGCGGGGGGGCTTTACAATGAGCAGTTCTTC; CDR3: CASSRLAGGLYNEQFF
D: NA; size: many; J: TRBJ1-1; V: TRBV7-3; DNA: TGTGCCAGCAGCTTGATGGGGGACACTGAAGCTTTCTTT; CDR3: CASSLMGDTEAFF
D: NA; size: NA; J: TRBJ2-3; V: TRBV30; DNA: TGTGCCTGGAGTCGACCGTGGGCAGGAAGCACAGATACGCAGTATTTT; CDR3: CAWSRPWAGSTDTQYF
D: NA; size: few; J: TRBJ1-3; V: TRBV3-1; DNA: TGTGCCAGCAGCCAAGGCTCAGGGGAGCCTGGAAACACCATATATTTT; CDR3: CASSQGSGEPGNTIYF
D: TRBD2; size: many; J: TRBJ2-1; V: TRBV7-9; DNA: TGTGCCAGCAGCTTCGTAGCGGGAGTTGGTCTCTTCTTC; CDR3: CASSFVAGVGLFF
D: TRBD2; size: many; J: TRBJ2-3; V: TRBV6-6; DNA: TGTGCCAGCAGTTACTCGAAGGGACTAGGCACAGATACGCAGTATTTT; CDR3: CASSYSKGLGTDTQYF
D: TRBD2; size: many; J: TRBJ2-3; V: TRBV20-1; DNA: TGCAGTGCTAGTATCGCGGGAGTAGAGACGCAGTATTTT; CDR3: CSASIAGVETQYF